The 28 T cell receptor beta chains in this list originate from one sample, sequenced in a study of molecular identifiers for immune sequencing clone quantification. TCRdb processed the PCR reads anew with MiXCR; each CDR3 protein has one entry. The table has roughly 100,000 distinct CDR3 sequences, about 35% seen once. Material for sequencing was naive CD8+ T cells from blood, with Jurkat cell RNA spiked in. Subset denoted: FACS-sorted CD8+CD4-CCR7+CD45RA+ naive T cells. The receptors shown here come from a human donor in good health. Some libraries in this study had Jurkat cell RNA spiked in.

The chain has TRBV6-5 and TRBJ2-7; 10 nucleotides line up with TRBD2. The CDR3 contains 14 residues. CDR1 is MNHEY and CDR2 is SVGAGI in the germline V gene. The J segment lost 12 bases and the V segment lost 7 bases, leaving 15 bases of the junction unmatched. CDR3 sequence (DNA): TGTGCCAGCACTGGGCTAGCGGGGGTCTCGATGCTGTACTTC. The encoded protein is CASTGLAGVSMLYF.

This clonotype was counted a few times. The chain links TRBV3-1 to TRBJ1-1; D gene uncertain. Trimming removed 2 bases from V and 1 base from J, with 11 bases in between. The CDR3 is made up of 15 amino acids. Germline CDR1 LGHDT, CDR2 YNNKEL (reference sequence). CDR3 amino acids: CASSQPRTGNTEAFF. DNA for the CDR3: TGTGCCAGCAGCCAACCCAGGACTGGGAACACTGAAGCTTTCTTT.

This chain joins TRBV2 and TRBJ2-1; 8 bases fit TRBD2. Germline V CDR1 and CDR2: SNHLY, FYNNEI. CDR3 length equals 13 residues. V trimming: 4 bases; J trimming: 7 bases; junction bases outside the gene matches: 3. This CDR3 is CASSVAGRNEQFF. The CDR3 DNA is TGTGCCAGCAGTGTAGCGGGAAGGAATGAGCAGTTCTTC.

Turning to this clonotype: A junction boundary mismatches the germline segment, possibly from a read error. This chain joins TRBV9 and TRBJ2-1, with 7 bases matching TRBD2. The germline V gene has CDR1 SGDLS and CDR2 YYNGEE. This CDR3 comprises 15 residues. The CDR3 is CASSVAGDSYTEQFF. The CDR3 nucleotides read TGTGCCAGCAGCGTCGCGGGGGACTCCTACACTGAGCAGTTCTTC.

This clonotype occurred a few times. The chain has TRBV13 and TRBJ2-5; either TRBD1 or TRBD2 may fit D (5 bases each). The CDR3 spans 12 residues. Germline V gene sequence: CDR1 PRHDT, CDR2 FYEKMQ (reference sequence). Trimming removed 5 bases from V and 5 bases from J, with 9 bases in between. The CDR3 spells CASSQGGETQYF. The CDR3 coding sequence is TGTGCCAGCAGCCAGGGCGGGGAGACCCAGTACTTC.

The V gene is TRBV25-1, the J gene TRBJ1-4, with TRBD1 as a possible D gene (6 bases). Trimming removed 3 bases from V and 8 bases from J, with 10 bases in between. Germline CDR1 reads MGHDK; CDR2 reads SYGVNS. CDR3 length: 13 residues. CDR3: CASSDRQEEKLFF. DNA of the CDR3: TGTGCCAGCAGTGATAGACAGGAGGAAAAACTGTTTTTT.

The rearrangement uses TRBV11-2 and TRBJ2-2; D unclear. The CDR3 is made up of 12 amino acids. The germline CDR1 and CDR2 sequences are SGHAT and FQNNGV. Trimming left V 8 bases short and J 0 bases short, with 4 bases between. The CDR3 DNA follows: TGTGCCAGCCCCTCGAACACCGGGGAGCTGTTTTTT. This sequence encodes CASPSNTGELFF.

This chain connects TRBV9 to TRBJ2-7; D could derive from TRBD1 or TRBD2 (5 bases each). The CDR3 length is 15 residues. V lost 4 bases to trimming and J lost 0 bases, with 14 bases between them. Germline V gene sequence: CDR1 SGDLS, CDR2 YYNGEE. The CDR3 reads CASSPRGSSSYEQYF. Written as DNA, the CDR3 is TGTGCCAGCAGCCCTCGGGGCTCCAGCTCCTACGAGCAGTACTTC.

Turning to this clonotype: Sequence at one end of the junction differs from germline and may be a read error. The chain recombines TRBV12-3 or TRBV12-4 with TRBJ2-3, with 7 bases fitting TRBD2. The CDR3 contains 14 residues. CDR3 loop: CASTARERIDTLYF. CDR3 in DNA: TGTGCCAGCACCGCGCGGGAGAGGATAGATACGCTGTATTTT.

V is TRBV5-6 and J is TRBJ2-3; 13 bases fit TRBD2. Germline CDR1 reads SGHDT; CDR2 reads YYEEEE. Germline trimming cut 3 bases from V and 2 bases from J; bases unmatched to any gene: 3. This CDR3 spans 16 amino acids. The DNA for the CDR3 is TGTGCCAGCAGCTGGGGACTAGCGGGGAACACAGATACGCAGTATTTT. This codes for CASSWGLAGNTDTQYF.

For this clonotype: One end of the junction does not line up with germline, which may come from a read error. This chain joins TRBV7-8 and TRBJ2-3; tentatively, D is TRBD1 or TRBD2 (5 bases each). Germline assignment: CDR1 SGHVS and CDR2 FQNEAQ. The CDR3 is 14 residues long. CDR3 protein: CARSTGTLTDTQYF. DNA for the CDR3: TGTGCCCGCAGCACTGGGACCCTCACAGATACGCAGTATTTT.

V and J are TRBV20-1 and TRBJ2-1; D is unresolved. With 0 bases removed from V and 5 bases from J, the gap between germline ends came to 5 bases. Per the germline V gene, CDR1 is DFQATT and CDR2 is SNEGSKA (reference sequence). The CDR3 sequence is 12 residues long. The CDR3 nucleotides read TGCAGTGCTAGAGATGGGGACAATGAGCAGTTCTTC. Amino acids: CSARDGDNEQFF.

This clonotype was seen a single time. The chain joins TRBV28 to TRBJ2-1, with 9 bases aligning to TRBD2. CDR1 and CDR2 from the germline V gene are MDHEN and SYDVKM. V shed 4 bases and J 3 bases; nucleotides not matched to a gene: 7. There are 16 residues in the CDR3. CDR3 coding DNA: TGTGCCAGCAGTTCCCTAGCGGGAAGAGTCTACAATGAGCAGTTCTTC. This sequence encodes CASSSLAGRVYNEQFF.

The rearrangement joins TRBV27 to TRBJ2-7; D gene unclear. The CDR3 consists of 16 residues. V was pared by 2 bases and J by 0 bases, with 14 bases between. Germline V CDR1 and CDR2: MNHEY, SMNVEV (reference sequence). As DNA, the CDR3 is TGTGCCAGCAGTTTAAGTGTCTTGGGTACCTCCTACGAGCAGTACTTC. Translation: CASSLSVLGTSYEQYF.

This clonotype was found a few times. The chain employs TRBV6-2 or TRBV6-3 and TRBJ2-7; D might be TRBD1 (6 bases). With 6 bases removed from V and 0 bases from J, the gap between germline ends came to 15 bases. CDR1 is MNHEY, CDR2 SVGEGT, per germline. The CDR3 has 15 residues. CDR3 DNA sequence: TGTGCCAGCAGGGAGGACAGCGATGCCTCCTACGAGCAGTACTTC. It encodes CASREDSDASYEQYF.

The chain uses TRBV7-2 and TRBJ2-5, with D tentatively TRBD2 (5 bases). Germline-derived CDR1 and CDR2 are SGHTA and FQGNSA. The V end lost 5 bases, the J end lost 11 bases, and 12 bases lay between the germline ends. The CDR3 loop spans 11 amino acids. For the CDR3, the DNA is TGTGCCAGCAGCCGGGCGGGTGTGCAGTACTTC. Protein sequence: CASSRAGVQYF.

The chain combines TRBV7-9 with TRBJ2-1; 7 positions match TRBD1. The CDR3 has 12 amino acids. The J segment lost 8 bases and the V segment lost 7 bases, leaving 5 bases of the junction unmatched. Germline V lookup: CDR1 SEHNR, CDR2 FQNEAQ (reference sequence). The CDR3 loop reads CASIQTGYEQFF. DNA for the CDR3: TGTGCCAGCATTCAGACAGGGTATGAGCAGTTCTTC.

The chain joins TRBV5-6 to TRBJ1-5; a possible D gene is TRBD1 (5 bases). Germline V CDR1 and CDR2: SGHDT, YYEEEE. This CDR3 has 13 residues. V was shortened by 7 bases and J by 2 bases, with 10 bases between the two germline ends. In nucleotides, the CDR3 is TGTGCCAGCTGCGGAGGGGGCAATCAGCCCCAGCATTTT. Amino acid sequence: CASCGGGNQPQHF.

This clonotype was observed a few times. The V gene is TRBV13, the J gene TRBJ2-2, with D possibly matching TRBD2 (5 bases). V lost 1 base and J lost 1, with 16 bases in between. Per the germline V gene, CDR1 is PRHDT and CDR2 is FYEKMQ (reference sequence). This CDR3 region has 18 residues. CDR3 sequence (DNA): TGTGCCAGCAGCTTAGTAGTTGTGGACTCCATGAACACCGGGGAGCTGTTTTTT. Residues: CASSLVVVDSMNTGELFF.

About this clonotype itself: Given a much more abundant clone one base away, this may be a read error. The chain uses TRBV7-2 and TRBJ2-1, with 9 bases matching TRBD2. The junction had 6 bases not matched to a gene; V was cut back by 4 bases and J by 5 bases. Germline CDR1 is SGHTA and CDR2 is FQGNSA. The CDR3 is 15 residues long. The CDR3 DNA reads TGTGCCAGCAGCTCGACTAGCGGACCCAACAATGAGCAGTTCTTC. It encodes CASSSTSGPNNEQFF. Combining the CDR3 with reference TRBV7-2 and TRBJ2-1 gives the whole variable domain GAGVSQSPSNKVTEKGKDVELRCDPISGHTALYWYRQSLGQGLEFLIYFQGNSAPDKSGLPSDRFSAERTGGSVSTLTIQRTQQEDSAVYLCASSSTSGPNNEQFFGPGTRLTVL.

This clonotype was observed a few times. The chain carries TRBV7-7 and TRBJ2-7, with TRBD1 matching over 9 bases. The CDR3 spans 14 residues. The J segment lost 6 bases and the V segment lost 5 bases, leaving 8 bases of the junction unmatched. Germline V gene sequence: CDR1 SSHAT, CDR2 FNYEAQ (reference sequence). The CDR3 loop is CASSPGTGLSEQYF. CDR3 bases: TGTGCCAGCAGCCCAGGGACAGGGCTGTCCGAGCAGTACTTC.

This clonotype was recorded many times. V usage is TRBV19 and J usage is TRBJ2-3; TRBD2 might be the D (6 bases). Germline V gene lookup returns CDR1 LNHDA and CDR2 SQIVND (reference sequence). Trimming left V 6 bases short and J 0 bases short, with 19 bases between. The CDR3 consists of 17 residues. For the CDR3, the DNA is TGTGCCAGTAGCCTGACGGTGGCGGGAACTAGCACAGATACGCAGTATTTT. Its protein product is CASSLTVAGTSTDTQYF.

This clonotype was counted ten times or more. V usage is TRBV28 and J usage is TRBJ2-7, with 8 bases that match TRBD1. V shed 3 bases, J shed 4 bases, and the junction held 2 bases outside the gene matches. Per the germline V gene, CDR1 is MDHEN and CDR2 is SYDVKM. This CDR3 has 13 amino acids. CDR3 amino acids: CASSFQGAYEQYF. The CDR3 nucleotides are TGTGCCAGCAGTTTCCAGGGGGCTTACGAGCAGTACTTC.

Turning to this clonotype: This may stem from a read error, because a much larger clone lies one nucleotide away. The V gene is TRBV7-6, the J gene TRBJ2-2, with 7 bases matching TRBD2. The CDR3 spans 15 residues. V was pared by 5 bases and J by 5 bases, with 8 bases of the junction left unmatched. Germline assignment: CDR1 SGHVS and CDR2 FNYEAQ. The CDR3 here is CASSLSGMATGELFF. As DNA, the CDR3 is TGTGCCAGCAGCCTAAGCGGGATGGCTACCGGGGAGCTGTTTTTT.

This clonotype was detected ten times or more. This chain uses TRBV29-1 with TRBJ2-7; tentatively, D is TRBD1 (6 bases). Germline V lookup: CDR1 SQVTM, CDR2 ANQGSEA. V gave up 7 bases and J gave up 4 bases, with 11 bases separating them. The CDR3 has 11 amino acids. CDR3 residues: CSATQGYEQYF. The CDR3 DNA follows: TGCAGCGCCACCCAGGGGTACGAGCAGTACTTC.

About this clonotype itself: The final CDR3 position lacks the conserved phenylalanine or tryptophan, pointing to a likely read error. This chain uses TRBV7-8 with TRBJ1-4, with D perhaps TRBD1 (6 bases). The CDR3 is 15 amino acids. Per the germline V gene, CDR1 is SGHVS and CDR2 is FQNEAQ. With 5 bases removed from V and 5 bases from J, the gap between germline ends came to 15 bases. The CDR3 nucleotides read TGTGCCAGCAGCCTGACCAACAGGGACAATGAAAAACTGTTTCCT. Protein sequence: CASSLTNRDNEKLFP.

This clonotype was seen at least ten times. The V and J genes are TRBV7-2 and TRBJ2-7; D call uncertain. The CDR3 loop spans 13 amino acids. V was cut by 2 bases and J by 3 bases, with 8 bases left in between. From germline, CDR1 is SGHTA and CDR2 FQGNSA. The CDR3 sequence: CASSLWWGYEQYF. CDR3 bases: TGTGCCAGCAGCTTATGGTGGGGCTACGAGCAGTACTTC.

The chain couples TRBV5-3 to TRBJ2-7, with 12 bases fitting TRBD1. Being an ORF, TRBV5-3 has a function that is uncertain. After removal of 8 bases from V and 3 bases from J, the junction contained 12 bases not matched to a gene. The CDR3 consists of 16 residues. The CDR3 protein is CASSRFGTGGFYEQYF. The DNA of the CDR3 is TGTGCCAGCAGCCGATTCGGGACAGGGGGCTTCTACGAGCAGTACTTC.